Included here is one T cell receptor (beta chain) sequence, with context. This clone is a singleton in its sample. The antigen it recognizes is unknown. Base qualities are missing; no much larger clone stands one base away. TCRbeta CDR3 regions were amplified from genomic DNA by means of the immunoSEQ Assay, a bias-controlled multiplex PCR. The source study handled its data this way. Within the assay, amplification of reference gene primers was used to estimate how many nucleated cells each sample contained. To quantify the absolute abundance of each unique TCRbeta CDR3 rearrangement, sequence reads were collapsed and filtered. For each sample, productive Simpson clonality was calculated by taking the square root of Simpson's diversity index across productive rearrangements. In its TCRdb copy, this immuneACCESS table keeps in-frame sequences only and misses some clones. Where compared with another copy, unresolved V genes explain less than half of these, and the others have no known cause. V, J and clone size are those of that table, while D and trimming were read from the DNA. This sample is represented by approximately 68,000 clones; around 86% of them were singletons. Under 15% of the sample is in the top ten clones.

This specimen comes from a study of blood T cell repertoires in COVID-19 (dated by TCRdb to the early 2020s). Broadly, across the study: The collaborator samples originated in the United States, Italy and Spain and spanned the acute and convalescent phases of COVID-19. The prospective study material was composed of cDNA or gDNA derived from T cells, B-cell-depleted T cells, or PBMCs. Deeply sampled blood TCRbeta repertoires from subjects exposed to, actively infected with, or recovered from COVID-19 were included in the dataset. The repertoires were released in a freely available public database intended as a resource for research on the immune response to SARS-CoV-2. Samples were obtained from the ongoing ImmuneRACE study (first 160 participants) and from over 1,000 subjects provided by 6 global collaborators. The sample metadata nearly always contained a de-identified subject ID, COVID-19 status, age in years and sex. Where available, HLA class I and class II types were obtained from metadata supplied by the sample provider rather than from assay-based typing.

Results and caveats for the whole study, not just this receptor: How much clinical and demographic metadata was included differed by source and by participant, and the metadata was provided uncurated.

The CDR3 numbers 17 residues from cysteine through phenylalanine. Of the read, only the CDR3 DNA is kept; its 51 bases are in frame from base 1. The collaborating institutions used their own protocols to collect whole blood in K2EDTA tubes. Collaborator samples were shipped for TCRbeta analysis as frozen whole blood, isolated PBMCs, or DNA extracted from either sample type. The sequenced sample was peripheral blood. This clonotype originated in a woman aged 60 to 75 with acute or convalescent COVID-19. In this chain, TRBV21-1 is recombined with TRBJ1-3; the table's D call of TRBD1 was not tested on the DNA. TRBV21-1 is shown as a pseudogene. The CDR3 protein sequence reads: CASSSKQGPNSGNTIYF. The sequenced DNA is TGTGCCAGCAGCAGTAAGCAGGGGCCCAACTCTGGAAACACCATATATTTT.